The 7 T cell receptor beta chains in this list originate from one sample, sequenced in a study of T cell responses to AZD1222 COVID-19 vaccine. The data were produced by immunoSEQ multiplex PCR, yet TCRdb's version contains in-frame clones alone and is incomplete. The sample holds about 140,000 clones, about 93% seen once. The source was peripheral blood, collected 28 days after the second AZD1222 dose. The receptor source for this set is an adult who received the AZD1222 COVID-19 vaccine.

The CDR3 region is CASSLGSAGSEQYF. DNA for the CDR3: TGCGCCAGCAGCTTGGGATCAGCGGGGTCCGAGCAGTACTTC. The chain employs TRBV5-1 and TRBJ2-7; TRBD2 agrees at 7 bases. The CDR3 contains 14 residues. V gave up 0 bases and J gave up 6 bases; unmatched junction bases: 6. CDR1 is SGHRS, CDR2 YFSETQ, per germline.

The chain joins TRBV19 to TRBJ1-1; no firm D call. Trimming pared 0 bases from V and 1 base from J, leaving 6 bases between. The CDR3 runs 14 residues. In germline, CDR1 is LNHDA, CDR2 SQIVND (reference sequence). CDR3 in DNA: TGTGCCAGTAGTATAGATCGGGGGAACACTGAAGCTTTCTTT. Translating it yields CASSIDRGNTEAFF. Complete variable domain (other parts from reference TRBV19 and TRBJ1-1): DGGITQSPKYLFRKEGQNVTLSCEQNLNHDAMYWYRQDPGQGLRLIYYSQIVNDFQKGDIAEGYSVSREKKESFPLTVTSAQKNPTAFYLCASSIDRGNTEAFFGQGTRLTVV.

The chain is built from TRBV3-1 (or the pseudogene TRBV3-2) and TRBJ2-4; 9 bases map to TRBD1. Unmatched junction bases numbered 7, after V lost 4 bases and J lost 6 bases. Germline V gives CDR1 LGHDT, CDR2 YNNKEL (reference sequence). The CDR3 runs to 15 residues. The CDR3 sequence: CASSRSGTGLNIQYF. Here the CDR3 DNA reads TGTGCCAGCAGCCGTTCCGGGACAGGGTTAAACATTCAGTACTTC.

The chain combines TRBV4-1 with TRBJ2-1; possible D gene TRBD2, 6 bases. V was pared by 3 bases and J by 9 bases, with 6 bases between. Germline CDR1 reads MGHRA; CDR2 reads YSYEKL. CDR3 length equals 11 residues. The CDR3 DNA reads TGCGCCAGCAGCCAGGGGGGTGAGCAGTTCTTC. It translates to CASSQGGEQFF.

The chain recombines TRBV5-1 with TRBJ2-3; D possibly corresponds to TRBD2 (6 bases). Per the germline V gene, CDR1 is SGHRS and CDR2 is YFSETQ. This CDR3 has 15 residues. The V gene lost 4 bases and the J gene lost 1 base, with 13 bases spanning the gap. The CDR3 nucleotides read TGCGCCAGCAGCAGGGCCCCGGGAGGCACAGATACGCAGTATTTT. It codes for CASSRAPGGTDTQYF.

The chain employs TRBV27 and TRBJ2-7; 11 bases align to TRBD2. There are 14 residues in the CDR3. Trimming took 5 bases from V and 6 from J; bases not matched to a gene: 6. The V gene's germline CDR1 is MNHEY and CDR2 SMNVEV (reference sequence). Here the CDR3 DNA reads TGTGCCAGCAGTGCATTAGCGGGGGGGCTCGAGCAGTACTTC. Protein: CASSALAGGLEQYF.

This clone has just one count. The chain couples TRBV6-5 to TRBJ2-7; D not certain. This CDR3 is 15 amino acids long. With 0 bases removed from V and 2 bases from J, the gap between germline ends came to 11 bases. Germline loops: CDR1 MNHEY, CDR2 SVGAGI. CDR3 nucleotide sequence: TGTGCCAGCAGTTACTCGAGCAGGTTCACCTACGAGCAGTACTTC. It is translated as CASSYSSRFTYEQYF.